The clone carrying this T cell receptor (beta chain) was seen a handful of times. Its antigen remains unknown. The CDR3 extends over 18 amino acids. Germline V gives CDR1 SGHTA, CDR2 FQGNSA. V lost 3 bases and J 7 bases, leaving 25 bases between the germline ends. This sample was taken from a study of T cell repertoires in cytomegalovirus infection. About the study: CMV infection and matching HLA type were both indicated by public TCR beta signatures.

MiXCR was run by TCRdb on the reads, yielding one entry per CDR3 protein. The sample lists tens of thousands of distinct CDR3 sequences, roughly a fifth occurring once. This TCR derives from a human donor in good health (CMV status not recorded). Some clones in this sample may be carry-over from other donors' samples. The J gene is TRBJ2-1, the V gene TRBV7-2, with D possibly being TRBD2 (7 bases). Specimen: CD8+ T cells from cultured PBMCs, collected from culture after CMV antigen stimulation. The chain's CDR3 is CASSLTGGLAIFKNEQFF. The CDR3 DNA sequence: TGTGCCAGCAGCTTGACCGGGGGGCTAGCGATATTTAAGAATGAGCAGTTCTTC.